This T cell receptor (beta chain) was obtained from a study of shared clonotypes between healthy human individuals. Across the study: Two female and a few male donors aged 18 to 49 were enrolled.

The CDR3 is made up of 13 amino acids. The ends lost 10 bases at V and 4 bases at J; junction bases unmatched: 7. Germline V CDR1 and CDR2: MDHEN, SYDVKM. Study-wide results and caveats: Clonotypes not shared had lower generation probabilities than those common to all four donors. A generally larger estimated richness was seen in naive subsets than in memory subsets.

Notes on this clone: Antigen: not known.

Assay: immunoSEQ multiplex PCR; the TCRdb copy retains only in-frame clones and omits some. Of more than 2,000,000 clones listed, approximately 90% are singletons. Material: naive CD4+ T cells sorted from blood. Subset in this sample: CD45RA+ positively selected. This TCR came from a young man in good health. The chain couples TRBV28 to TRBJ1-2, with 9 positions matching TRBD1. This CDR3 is CATMTGQGYGYTF. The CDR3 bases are TGTGCCACCATGACGGGACAGGGCTATGGCTACACCTTC.